The clone carrying this T cell receptor beta chain was counted between two and nine times. Then a second PCR, running roughly 7 to 11 cycles, was carried out with a sample-barcoded 5' primer and a J-beta primer mix. Carrying 12 random nucleotides, a template-switch adaptor labeled each individual cDNA molecule. MiXCR was run by TCRdb on the 5' RACE reads, yielding one entry per CDR3 protein. This table holds about 640,000 distinct CDR3 sequences, about 53% found once. This specimen comes from a study of blood T cells in healthy people across ages. The CDR3 covers 15 residues. V was pared by 2 bases and J by 0 bases, with 14 bases between. CDR1 DFQATT and CDR2 SNEGSKA come from the germline V gene (reference sequence).

The sample comprised blood. The genes are TRBV20-1 and TRBJ2-7; D gene ambiguous. The receptor was isolated from a man in his 60s in good health. CDR3 coding DNA: TGCAGTGCTAGACGAGACGGTCACAGCTCCTACGAGCAGTACTTC. It codes for CSARRDGHSSYEQYF.